The source of this T cell receptor beta chain is a study of T cells after yellow fever vaccination. Findings and caveats of the study: The sorted memory subsets sampled on day 0 contained almost no detectable vaccine-responding clonotypes. Highly abundant clonotypes carried over from the bulk population could end up in FACS-sorted repertoires as contaminants.

This clonotype was picked up many times. TCRdb re-derived calls from the 5' RACE reads in MiXCR, one entry per CDR3 protein. This sample yields more than 15,000 distinct CDR3 sequences, of which around 4% are seen a single time; more than 0.4% belongs to the top ten. CDR3 length: 14 residues. V lost 6 bases and J lost 0, with 9 bases in between. Germline CDR1 and CDR2: LNHDA and SQIVND (reference sequence). The clonotype originates from a man aged 25 to 40 who received the YFV17D yellow fever vaccine. The input for sequencing was PBMCs, either bulk or a sorted T-cell subset (CD4+, CD8+, memory, or dextramer-sorted; not recorded which), taken 15 days after the yellow fever booster vaccination. This chain links TRBV19 with TRBJ1-3; D gene unclear. The CDR3 loop reads CASSRTYSGNTIYF. Here the CDR3 DNA reads TGTGCCAGTAGCCGAACTTACTCTGGAAACACCATATATTTT.